This TCR beta chain derives from a study of T cell repertoires in cytomegalovirus infection. Study-level information: CMV epitopes, recently identified HLA-C-restricted and well-studied HLA-B-restricted, were used. Signatures in public TCR beta sequences pointed to both CMV infection and matching HLA type.

V shed 2 bases, J shed 3 bases, and the junction held 8 bases outside the gene matches. This CDR3 region has 16 residues. For this clonotype: Antigen unknown.

TCRdb passed the reads through MiXCR, listing each CDR3 protein once. In the table there are roughly 150,000 distinct CDR3 sequences, over 30% of which are singletons. Study-level results: In two of eight donors, the top clonotype was HLA-C-restricted CMV-specific.

The V gene is TRBV12-3 or TRBV12-4, the J gene TRBJ2-3, with 7 positions matching TRBD1. The origin of this receptor is a human donor in good health (CMV status not recorded). Some clones in this sample may be carry-over from other donors' samples. The sequencing used CD8+ T cells from cultured PBMCs, collected from culture after CMV antigen stimulation. The CDR3 nucleotides are TGTGCCAGCAGTTTATCTCCGACAGGGAGAACAGATACGCAGTATTTT. It specifies CASSLSPTGRTDTQYF.